This section outlines one TCR beta chain sequence together with its context. Its antigen is currently unknown. These data are taken from a study of radiotherapy plus CTLA-4 blockade in lung cancer. Patients had chemo-refractory metastatic non-small-cell lung cancer and received focal radiation plus CTLA-4 blockade that used ipilimumab. Sequencing was performed with immunoSEQ multiplex PCR; in TCRdb, only in-frame clones are kept and a portion is missing. This table holds about 28,000 clones, around 79% found once. Whole-study findings and limits: Radiotherapy was combined with ipilimumab, and tumor-derived TCR clones then expanded in blood. Strongest reported response predictors: early blood clone changes and post-radiation interferon-beta.

The source material was peripheral blood, sampled from a patient treated with radiotherapy plus ipilimumab. The sequence was collected from a human donor with non-small cell lung cancer who had stable disease on radiotherapy plus ipilimumab.

The DNA of the CDR3 is TGCGCCAGCAGCTCTCGCCGGGACAGAGGTTCCTACGAGCAGTACTTC. Its translation: CASSSRRDRGSYEQYF. The V gene is TRBV5-1, the J gene TRBJ2-7, with TRBD1 identical over 7 bases. CDR1 and CDR2 from the germline V gene are SGHRS and YFSETQ. The trim removed 3 bases at V and 1 base at J, leaving 10 bases unmatched. The CDR3 runs 16 residues.